This TCR beta chain was obtained from a study of T cells in Graves' hyperthyroidism and ophthalmopathy. Amplified TCR beta CDR3 regions derived from RNA transcripts. In the first-round RT-PCR of the TCR CDR3, the HTBI primer set was used. TCRdb reprocessed the multiplex PCR reads via MiXCR and lists one record per CDR3 protein. The table includes approximately 420,000 distinct CDR3 sequences, around 13% detected once. CDR3 length: 15 amino acids. Trimming at V came to 6 bases and at J to 12 bases, leaving 16 bases not matched to a gene. There are many counts of this clonotype. Its specificity is not known. General study points: Peripheral blood also featured most of the thyroid clonotypes expanded above 0.001. Before onset, ophthalmopathy was predicted by the model a median around 6.2 months earlier.

Sequencing input: blood. The source of this sequence is a woman between 18 and 30 years old with Graves' hyperthyroidism. V usage is TRBV12-3 or TRBV12-4 and J usage is TRBJ2-7; 11 nucleotides align to TRBD2. The CDR3 bases are TGTGCCAGCAGCCACAGGAGCTTACTAGCGGGAGAGATGTACTTC. Amino acids: CASSHRSLLAGEMYF.